Presented here are 29 T cell receptor beta chains from one specimen sequenced in a study of blood T cell repertoires in COVID-19. The data were produced by immunoSEQ multiplex PCR, yet TCRdb's version contains in-frame clones alone and is incomplete. The sample carries approximately 390,000 clones, around 87% recorded once. Material: PBMCs or T cells enriched from blood (not recorded which). The source is a woman in her 50s who had recovered from COVID-19.

The gene calls are TRBV7-8 and TRBJ1-1, with D unresolved. Per the germline V gene, CDR1 is SGHVS and CDR2 is FQNEAQ. The CDR3 is 16 residues long. The V end lost 1 base, the J end lost 7 bases, and 19 bases lay between the germline ends. CDR3 coding DNA: TGTGCCAGCAGCTTAGGGGCGGCGAGGGCGAGGGTTGAAGCTTTCTTT. It specifies CASSLGAARARVEAFF.

In this sample, this clone turned up a few times. The rearrangement links TRBV7-2 to TRBJ2-1; TRBD1 is a possible D gene (5 bases). Per the germline V gene, CDR1 is SGHTA and CDR2 is FQGNSA. The CDR3 runs 15 residues. Trimming shortened V by 7 bases and J by 0 bases, and 13 bases separated the two germline ends. This chain's CDR3 is CASIDRTTSYNEQFF. In nucleotides, the CDR3 is TGTGCCAGCATTGACAGAACCACCTCCTACAATGAGCAGTTCTTC.

This clone was recorded once. V is TRBV5-4 and J is TRBJ2-7; D ambiguous. V was shortened by 2 bases and J by 0 bases, with 6 bases between the two germline ends. The CDR3 totals 13 residues. CDR1 is SGHNT, CDR2 YYREEE, per germline (reference sequence). CDR3 loop: CASSLQSSYEQYF. The DNA of the CDR3 is TGTGCCAGCAGCTTACAGAGCTCCTACGAGCAGTACTTC.

The chain links TRBV16 to TRBJ2-4, with 8 bases lining up with TRBD1. The CDR3 runs 16 residues. Germline V gene lookup returns CDR1 KGHSY and CDR2 FQNENV. The ends lost 0 bases at V and 7 bases at J; junction bases unmatched: 8. The CDR3 bases are TGTGCCAGCAGCCAATCTATCCGGGACAGGTCGAACATTCAGTACTTC. It yields the protein CASSQSIRDRSNIQYF. Filled out from reference TRBV16 and TRBJ2-4, the complete variable domain reads GEEVAQTPKHLVRGEGQKAKLYCAPIKGHSYVFWYQQVLKNEFKFLISFQNENVFDETGMPKERFSAKCLPNSPCSLEIQATKLEDSAVYFCASSQSIRDRSNIQYFGAGTRLSVL.

The chain is built from TRBV30 and TRBJ1-2; 10 bases map to TRBD1. The germline V gene encodes CDR1 GTSNPN and CDR2 SVGIG (reference sequence). Unmatched junction bases numbered 8, after V lost 2 bases and J lost 8 bases. The CDR3 contains 14 residues. In DNA form, the CDR3 reads TGTGCCTGGAGTTGGACAGGGGGTCCTCTGGGCTACACCTTC. Protein product: CAWSWTGGPLGYTF.

The chain carries TRBV29-1 and TRBJ1-3; D possibly corresponds to TRBD1 (5 bases). The CDR3 consists of 16 residues. With 5 bases removed from V and 0 bases from J, the gap between germline ends came to 17 bases. Germline CDR1 is SQVTM and CDR2 is ANQGSEA. DNA of the CDR3: TGCAGCGTTCAAGTTCAGGGCTCTCACTCTGGAAACACCATATATTTT. As protein: CSVQVQGSHSGNTIYF.

This sequence joins TRBV2 and TRBJ1-2; 10 bases map to TRBD1. Germline V gene data show CDR1 as SNHLY and CDR2 as FYNNEI. The V gene end was trimmed by 10 bases and the J gene end by 8 bases; junction bases not matched to a gene: 10. The CDR3 extends over 13 amino acids. This CDR3 reads CATAGTGDLGYTF. The CDR3 DNA is TGTGCCACCGCCGGGACAGGGGATTTAGGCTACACCTTC. Using reference TRBV2 and TRBJ1-2 for the parts outside the CDR3, the full variable domain is EPEVTQTPSHQVTQMGQEVILRCVPISNHLYFYWYRQILGQKVEFLVSFYNNEISEKSEIFDDQFSVERPDGSNFTLKIRSTKLEDSAMYFCATAGTGDLGYTFGSGTRLTVV.

V usage is TRBV7-2 and J usage is TRBJ2-5; the D gene is possibly TRBD2 (5 bases). Per germline, CDR1 SGHTA and CDR2 FQGNSA. The CDR3 has 14 amino acids. V dropped 5 bases and J dropped 3 bases, with 13 bases sitting between them. The CDR3 protein is CASSPGPREETQYF. CDR3 in DNA: TGTGCCAGCAGCCCCGGGCCGCGGGAAGAGACCCAGTACTTC.

The J gene is TRBJ2-3, the V gene TRBV5-1; 8 bases line up with TRBD2. V was clipped by 3 bases and J by 3 bases; unmatched bases: 9. The CDR3 has 16 residues. Germline V gene sequence: CDR1 SGHRS, CDR2 YFSETQ. The CDR3 DNA reads as TGCGCCAGCAGCTCCCTGAGCGGGGGAATGACAGATACGCAGTATTTT. Residues: CASSSLSGGMTDTQYF.

The gene calls are TRBV7-2 and TRBJ2-3, with TRBD1 as a possible D gene (5 bases). CDR1 SGHTA and CDR2 FQGNSA come from the germline V gene. Trimming took 5 bases from V and 3 from J, leaving 18 bases between them. CDR3 length: 16 amino acids. The CDR3 here is CASSPRLSRGTDTQYF. The CDR3 DNA follows: TGTGCCAGCAGCCCCCGACTCAGTAGGGGAACAGATACGCAGTATTTT.

V is TRBV2 and J is TRBJ2-5; tentatively, D is TRBD2 (6 bases). The V gene lost 3 bases and the J gene lost 5 bases, with 13 bases spanning the gap. In germline, CDR1 is SNHLY, CDR2 FYNNEI. The CDR3 sequence is 14 residues long. As DNA, the CDR3 is TGTGCCAGCAGTGATTCGGCGGGGCGGGAGACCCAGTACTTC. This translates into CASSDSAGRETQYF. The entire variable domain, with the rest obtained from reference TRBV2 and TRBJ2-5, is as follows: EPEVTQTPSHQVTQMGQEVILRCVPISNHLYFYWYRQILGQKVEFLVSFYNNEISEKSEIFDDQFSVERPDGSNFTLKIRSTKLEDSAMYFCASSDSAGRETQYFGPGTRLLVL.

V gene TRBV6-5 combines with J gene TRBJ2-7; D unclear. This CDR3 is 13 amino acids long. V was clipped by 9 bases and J by 3 bases, with 15 bases between them. Germline V gives CDR1 MNHEY, CDR2 SVGAGI. The CDR3 here is CASSAVSDYEQYF. CDR3 nucleotide sequence: TGTGCCAGTTCGGCGGTATCAGACTACGAGCAGTACTTC.

The chain carries TRBV6-2 or TRBV6-3 and TRBJ1-1, with D possibly being TRBD1 (5 bases). Germline loops: CDR1 MNHEY, CDR2 SVGEGT. The CDR3 loop spans 17 amino acids. V was trimmed by 0 bases and J by 1 base, leaving 15 bases between them. The CDR3 DNA reads TGTGCCAGCAGTTACTCTCCATTCGACAGACCGAACACTGAAGCTTTCTTT. Translating gives CASSYSPFDRPNTEAFF.

The chain employs TRBV2 and TRBJ1-6; TRBD1 is a possible D gene (6 bases). Germline V gene data show CDR1 as SNHLY and CDR2 as FYNNEI. The ends were cut back, 3 bases at V and 10 bases at J, with 16 bases in the middle. The CDR3 is 15 residues long. CDR3 in amino acids: CASSDSRTVGSPLHF. CDR3 coding DNA: TGTGCCAGCAGTGATTCGAGGACAGTAGGATCACCCCTCCACTTT.

The DNA of the CDR3 is TGTGCCAGCAGCCCCAATGCAGATCAGCCCCAGCATTTT. It yields the protein CASSPNADQPQHF. The chain carries TRBV7-9 and TRBJ1-5; D is undetermined. The V end was cut by 5 bases, the J end by 5 bases, with 10 bases between. This CDR3 comprises 13 residues. Germline V gene lookup returns CDR1 SEHNR and CDR2 FQNEAQ (reference sequence).

This chain connects TRBV21-1 to TRBJ2-5; the DNA was not used to check the table's D call, TRBD2. TRBV21-1 is classified as a pseudogene. The CDR3 extends over 16 amino acids. The chain's CDR3 is CASTLTAGAATETQYF. CDR3 DNA sequence: TGTGCCAGCACGCTAACAGCGGGGGCCGCCACAGAGACCCAGTACTTC.

This chain uses TRBV29-1 with TRBJ2-7; 9 positions match TRBD1. Per germline, CDR1 SQVTM and CDR2 ANQGSEA. The V gene end was trimmed by 7 bases and the J gene end by 6 bases; junction bases not matched to a gene: 7. This CDR3 is 12 amino acids long. Written as DNA, the CDR3 is TGCAGCGGGGGACAGGGCCCCAGCGAGCAGTACTTC. Its translation: CSGGQGPSEQYF.

The rearrangement joins TRBV4-2 to TRBJ2-2; D perhaps matches TRBD2 (5 bases). The CDR3 is 13 residues long. Trimming left V 0 bases short and J 8 bases short, with 7 bases between. CDR1 is LGHNA and CDR2 is YNFKEQ in the germline V gene. This CDR3 reads CASSQDPGGELFF. The CDR3 coding sequence is TGTGCCAGCAGCCAAGATCCGGGGGGGGAGCTGTTTTTT.

For the CDR3, the DNA is TGTGCCATCAGCCCCCCGGGGGGCTATGCTTTCTTT. This codes for CAISPPGGYAFF. The rearrangement joins TRBV10-3 to TRBJ1-1; D perhaps matches TRBD1 (6 bases). In germline, CDR1 is ENHRY, CDR2 SYGVKD. The CDR3 has 12 residues. V lost 6 bases and J 11 bases, leaving 16 bases between the germline ends.

This clone was seen a handful of times. The V call is TRBV11-2, the J call TRBJ1-2, with 7 bases that match TRBD1. This CDR3 has 15 residues. CDR1 is SGHAT, CDR2 FQNNGV, per germline. V trimming: 1 base; J trimming: 3 bases; junction bases outside the gene matches: 5. The CDR3 DNA reads TGTGCCAGCAGCTTAGCCCCAGGGGGAGACTATGGCTACACCTTC. It is translated as CASSLAPGGDYGYTF.

The rearrangement joins TRBV7-9 to TRBJ2-2; TRBD2 might be the D (5 bases). Trimming left V 8 bases short and J 5 bases short, with 27 bases between. Germline CDR1 is SEHNR and CDR2 is FQNEAQ (reference sequence). The CDR3 totals 18 residues. Here the CDR3 reads CASLSFGRASMRTGELFF. For the CDR3, the DNA is TGTGCCAGCCTTTCCTTCGGGCGGGCCTCGATGAGGACCGGGGAGCTGTTTTTT.

The chain has TRBV5-1 and TRBJ2-1; D remains unclear. The CDR3 length is 12 residues. Germline CDR1 is SGHRS and CDR2 is YFSETQ. Trimming left V 0 bases short and J 8 bases short, with 6 bases between. The CDR3 bases are TGCGCCAGCAGCTTGGGGGCTTATGAGCAGTTCTTC. Its translation is CASSLGAYEQFF.

The chain combines TRBV2 with TRBJ2-7; 7 nucleotides agree with TRBD2. Looked up from germline, CDR1 is SNHLY and CDR2 is FYNNEI. CDR3 length: 16 amino acids. The V segment lost 3 bases and the J segment 0 bases; nucleotides outside the gene matches: 8. The CDR3 DNA sequence: TGTGCCAGCAGTGAGGAATGGCTAGCGGCCTCCTACGAGCAGTACTTC. It translates to CASSEEWLAASYEQYF.

The chain recombines TRBV4-3 with TRBJ1-5; D gene uncertain. The CDR3 extends over 14 amino acids. V lost 0 bases and J lost 4, with 7 bases in between. In germline, CDR1 is LGHNA, CDR2 YSLEER. This chain's CDR3 is CASSQDTANQPQHF. As DNA, the CDR3 is TGCGCCAGCAGCCAAGATACAGCTAATCAGCCCCAGCATTTT.

V usage is TRBV4-2 and J usage is TRBJ2-2; D gene unclear. There are 14 residues in the CDR3. V lost 2 bases, J lost 7 bases, and 11 bases lay in between. Per the germline V gene, CDR1 is LGHNA and CDR2 is YNFKEQ. CDR3 nucleotide sequence: TGTGCCAGCAGCCAATTGGGCTACCTCGGGGAGCTGTTTTTT. Translated: CASSQLGYLGELFF.

This rearrangement joins TRBV2 to TRBJ2-1, with D perhaps matching TRBD2 (6 bases). The germline V gene encodes CDR1 SNHLY and CDR2 FYNNEI. V lost 7 bases and J lost 6, with 28 bases in between. The CDR3 runs 18 residues. CDR3 residues: CASKRETGRPGVGNEQFF. The CDR3 DNA follows: TGTGCCAGCAAACGGGAGACGGGAAGACCGGGGGTCGGCAATGAGCAGTTCTTC.

The V gene is TRBV3-1 (or the pseudogene TRBV3-2), the J gene TRBJ1-5; no definite D call. Deletions cut 1 base from V and 1 base from J, with 17 bases between. This CDR3 has 18 residues. Germline CDR1 reads LGHDT; CDR2 reads YNNKEL (reference sequence). For the CDR3, the DNA is TGTGCCAGCAGCCAAGTGAGGAGGGCCCTGGAGAGCAATCAGCCCCAGCATTTT. Residues: CASSQVRRALESNQPQHF.

The chain carries TRBV15 and TRBJ1-3; maybe TRBD1 (6 bases). Trimming took 5 bases from V and 3 from J, leaving 17 bases between them. Germline loops: CDR1 LNHNV, CDR2 YYDKDF (reference sequence). This CDR3 is built from 16 residues. The CDR3 reads CATSASRGFGGNTIYF. The DNA of the CDR3 is TGTGCCACCAGCGCCTCAAGGGGGTTCGGTGGAAACACCATATATTTT.

The sample holds one count of this clone. J is TRBJ1-2 and V is TRBV6-1; D call uncertain. Germline loops: CDR1 MNHNS, CDR2 SASEGT. CDR3 size: 15 residues. V lost 1 base, J lost 4 bases, and 13 bases lay in between. The CDR3, as DNA: TGTGCCAGCAGTGAAGGTCCAGGTAACCGCTATGGCTACACCTTC. Translated, it gives CASSEGPGNRYGYTF.